These 24 T cell receptor beta chains came from one sample sequenced in a study of T cell responses to AZD1222 COVID-19 vaccine (dated by TCRdb to the early 2020s). This specimen's time point label, per the study, means: about 28 days (+/-7) after the second vaccine dose. The method behind the library was the immunoSEQ multiplex PCR assay. The immuneACCESS repertoire file appears here via TCRdb, limited to in-frame rearrangements. These files lack a portion of the clones; in checked studies, under half of the deficit traces to unresolved V genes, and the cause of the others is not known. The sample table shows about 150,000 clones, and about nine tenths are seen once. The ten largest clones capture roughly 3.3% of the sample. The source material was peripheral blood, sampled 28 days after the second AZD1222 dose. The origin of the receptors is an adult who received the AZD1222 COVID-19 vaccine.

The CDR3 reads CATDPGLQETQYF. In DNA, the CDR3 is TGTGCCACCGACCCGGGACTCCAAGAGACCCAGTACTTC. The chain joins TRBV24-1 to TRBJ2-5; D is perhaps TRBD2 (6 bases). Germline CDR1 KGHDR, CDR2 SFDVKD. The V gene lost 9 bases and the J gene lost 1 base, with 11 bases spanning the gap. This CDR3 has 13 amino acids.

This sequence joins TRBV9 and TRBJ2-7; D assignment may be TRBD1 or TRBD2 (5 bases each). Germline loops: CDR1 SGDLS, CDR2 YYNGEE. Trimming removed 4 bases at V and 1 base at J, with 15 bases between. This CDR3 contains 15 residues. CDR3 sequence reads: CASSPGTPSSYEQYF. In DNA form, the CDR3 reads TGTGCCAGCAGCCCCGGGACGCCAAGTTCCTACGAGCAGTACTTC.

The J gene is TRBJ2-1, the V gene TRBV18, with D tentatively TRBD1 (6 bases). V was pared by 8 bases and J by 8 bases, with 16 bases between. CDR1 and CDR2 (germline): KGHSH, LQKENI. The CDR3 is made up of 13 amino acids. The CDR3 DNA is TGTGCCAGCGGGGGCGCAACCTCCGATGAGCAGTTCTTC. This encodes CASGGATSDEQFF.

The chain joins TRBV28 to TRBJ1-2; 9 bases match TRBD1. The CDR3 spans 14 residues. Looked up from germline, CDR1 is MDHEN and CDR2 is SYDVKM. The trim removed 6 bases at V and 3 bases at J, leaving 5 bases unmatched. CDR3 protein: CASRPGTGHYGYTF. The CDR3 DNA is TGTGCCAGCAGACCCGGGACAGGGCACTATGGCTACACCTTC.

The J gene is TRBJ1-4, the V gene TRBV9; no definite D call. This CDR3 contains 15 residues. Trimming left V 3 bases short and J 0 bases short, with 9 bases between. Germline CDR1 SGDLS, CDR2 YYNGEE. The CDR3: CASSGHNATNEKLFF. CDR3 bases: TGTGCCAGCAGCGGGCACAACGCAACTAATGAAAAACTGTTTTTT.

The rearrangement uses TRBV11-2 and TRBJ2-3; no firm D call. V lost 11 bases to trimming and J lost 0 bases, with 12 bases between them. CDR1 is SGHAT, CDR2 FQNNGV, per germline. This CDR3 contains 13 residues. CDR3 amino acids: CAVQTTSTDTQYF. DNA for the CDR3: TGTGCCGTGCAGACAACTAGCACAGATACGCAGTATTTT.

The rearrangement joins TRBV27 to TRBJ1-2; no firm D call. Germline V gene sequence: CDR1 MNHEY, CDR2 SMNVEV (reference sequence). The ends were cut back, 6 bases at V and 4 bases at J, with 18 bases in the middle. This CDR3 comprises 15 residues. Written as DNA, the CDR3 is TGTGCCAGCAGCCCCGTCACCGGGTTTGGCTATGGCTACACCTTC. Protein: CASSPVTGFGYGYTF.

The J gene is TRBJ2-7, the V gene TRBV7-2; 8 bases fit TRBD2. V dropped 2 bases and J dropped 3; count of bases not matched to a gene: 3. This CDR3 region has 14 residues. Germline V gives CDR1 SGHTA, CDR2 FQGNSA. This CDR3 is CASSLTSGHYEQYF. The CDR3 bases are TGTGCCAGCAGCTTAACTAGCGGACACTACGAGCAGTACTTC.

This chain uses TRBV7-6 with TRBJ2-3; D may match TRBD1 or TRBD2 (5 bases each). The CDR3 is 14 amino acids. Germline V lookup: CDR1 SGHVS, CDR2 FNYEAQ. V lost 1 base and J lost 4, with 9 bases in between. The CDR3 DNA reads as TGTGCCAGCAGCTTAGTGGGGGTTTCAGATACGCAGTATTTT. Protein sequence: CASSLVGVSDTQYF. Full variable domain (remainder filled in from reference TRBV7-6 and TRBJ2-3): GAGVSQSPRYKVTKRGQDVALRCDPISGHVSLYWYRQALGQGPEFLTYFNYEAQQDKSGLPNDRFSAERPEGSISTLTIQRTEQRDSAMYRCASSLVGVSDTQYFGPGTRLTVL.

The chain links TRBV7-2 to TRBJ2-5; 7 nucleotides agree with TRBD2. J lost 4 bases, V lost 3 bases, and 5 bases had no gene match. CDR1 is SGHTA and CDR2 is FQGNSA in the germline V gene. The CDR3 is 14 amino acids. CDR3 region: CASSFGTMGETQYF. The CDR3 coding sequence is TGTGCCAGCAGCTTCGGGACTATGGGAGAGACCCAGTACTTC.

CDR3 residues: CASRGGGTYEQYF. CDR3 nucleotides: TGTGCCAGCAGAGGGGGCGGCACCTACGAGCAGTACTTC. The V and J genes are TRBV27 and TRBJ2-7; TRBD1 matches at 7 bases. CDR1 is MNHEY and CDR2 is SMNVEV in the germline V gene (reference sequence). CDR3 length: 13 residues. V trimming: 6 bases; J trimming: 2 bases; junction bases outside the gene matches: 4.

This clone was counted a single time. The chain carries TRBV3-1 (or the pseudogene TRBV3-2) and TRBJ1-2; 7 nucleotides agree with TRBD1. CDR1 is LGHDT and CDR2 is YNNKEL in the germline V gene (reference sequence). This CDR3 comprises 15 residues. Trimming at V came to 3 bases and at J to 8 bases, leaving 12 bases not matched to a gene. The CDR3 region is CASSQFDRVAEGYTF. In DNA form, the CDR3 reads TGTGCCAGCAGCCAGTTCGACAGGGTTGCGGAGGGCTACACCTTC.

The chain combines TRBV4-1 with TRBJ2-1; 10 bases fit TRBD2. The J segment lost 5 bases and the V segment lost 9 bases, leaving 10 bases of the junction unmatched. Germline V gene sequence: CDR1 MGHRA, CDR2 YSYEKL. The CDR3 has 15 amino acids. The CDR3 nucleotides read TGCGCCAGTAGGAGAGCGGGAGGGCCAAACAATGAGCAGTTCTTC. It translates to CASRRAGGPNNEQFF.

This chain uses TRBV19 with TRBJ2-3, with D hard to call. This CDR3 comprises 14 residues. CDR1 is LNHDA and CDR2 is SQIVND in the germline V gene (reference sequence). V was pared by 7 bases and J by 1 base, with 12 bases between. CDR3 nucleotides: TGTGCCAGTAAGAAGGAAAGCGGCACAGATACGCAGTATTTT. The encoded protein is CASKKESGTDTQYF.

V usage is TRBV19 and J usage is TRBJ2-1; maybe TRBD2 (5 bases). Trimming shortened V by 6 bases and J by 0 bases, and 6 bases separated the two germline ends. The germline V gene encodes CDR1 LNHDA and CDR2 SQIVND (reference sequence). The CDR3 spans 13 residues. CDR3 nucleotides: TGTGCCAGTAGACGGGACTCCTACAATGAGCAGTTCTTC. As protein: CASRRDSYNEQFF.

This clone has a single count. This chain links TRBV14 with TRBJ2-4; TRBD2 matches at 10 bases. The CDR3 runs 21 residues. Germline-derived CDR1 and CDR2 are SGHDN and FVKESK. V lost 0 bases to trimming and J lost 2 bases; unmatched junction nucleotides: 16. DNA of the CDR3: TGTGCCAGCAGCCAAGAGGCGGCTTGGGAAGCGGGAGGGCCTACCAAAAACATTCAGTACTTC. Residues: CASSQEAAWEAGGPTKNIQYF. The full variable domain, rest sourced from reference TRBV14 and TRBJ2-4, is EAGVTQFPSHSVIEKGQTVTLRCDPISGHDNLYWYRRVMGKEIKFLLHFVKESKQDESGMPNNRFLAERTGGTYSTLKVQPAELEDSGVYFCASSQEAAWEAGGPTKNIQYFGAGTRLSVL.

The chain joins TRBV28 to TRBJ1-4; D gene unclear. The germline V gene has CDR1 MDHEN and CDR2 SYDVKM. The CDR3 has 13 amino acids. The V gene lost 5 bases and the J gene lost 4 bases, with 8 bases spanning the gap. The CDR3 sequence: CASSGRNNEKLFF. Written as DNA, the CDR3 is TGTGCCAGCAGTGGACGGAATAATGAAAAACTGTTTTTT.

The gene calls are TRBV7-2 and TRBJ1-3; the match to TRBD1 covers 7 bases. CDR1 and CDR2 (germline): SGHTA, FQGNSA. V lost 1 base, J lost 4 bases, and 4 bases stayed unmatched. CDR3 size: 15 residues. Here the CDR3 reads CASSLEGQRGNTIYF. The CDR3 DNA is TGTGCCAGCAGCTTAGAGGGACAGAGAGGAAACACCATATATTTT.

J is TRBJ1-5 and V is TRBV10-3, with D perhaps TRBD1 (6 bases). Trimming cost V 6 bases and J 7 bases, with 13 bases left between them. The length of the CDR3 is 13 residues. Germline V gives CDR1 ENHRY, CDR2 SYGVKD. The DNA of the CDR3 is TGTGCCATCAGGGGGGGCCGGGAACAGCCCCAGCATTTT. Residues: CAIRGGREQPQHF.

The chain carries TRBV30 and TRBJ1-5; 7 bases are shared with TRBD1. With 3 bases clipped from V and 4 bases from J, the junction kept 9 bases outside the gene matches. The CDR3 is 15 amino acids. CDR1 is GTSNPN, CDR2 SVGIG, per germline (reference sequence). The CDR3 DNA reads TGTGCCTGGAGGCCCCCGGGACAGAAGAATCAGCCCCAGCATTTT. Protein product: CAWRPPGQKNQPQHF.

The DNA of the CDR3 is TGCGCCAGCAGCTTATATTCCGACAGGGCGGATGAGCAGTTCTTC. As protein: CASSLYSDRADEQFF. The rearrangement links TRBV5-1 to TRBJ2-1; 7 bases are shared with TRBD1. Trimming removed 2 bases from V and 8 bases from J; junction bases left unmatched: 10. The CDR3 consists of 15 residues. CDR1 is SGHRS and CDR2 is YFSETQ in the germline V gene. Full variable domain (remainder filled in from reference TRBV5-1 and TRBJ2-1): KAGVTQTPRYLIKTRGQQVTLSCSPISGHRSVSWYQQTPGQGLQFLFEYFSETQRNKGNFPGRFSGRQFSNSRSEMNVSTLELGDSALYLCASSLYSDRADEQFFGPGTRLTVL.

The V and J genes are TRBV5-1 and TRBJ1-2; the D gene is possibly TRBD1 (5 bases). The CDR3 covers 14 residues. Germline V gives CDR1 SGHRS, CDR2 YFSETQ. V lost 0 bases and J lost 2, with 8 bases in between. CDR3 region: CASSLVGGNYGYTF. In DNA form, the CDR3 reads TGCGCCAGCAGCTTGGTGGGGGGAAACTATGGCTACACCTTC.

Notes on this clone: Other DNA sequences in the same sample also yield this CDR3. This chain joins TRBV6-5 and TRBJ1-5; D might be TRBD1 (5 bases). Trimming cost V 5 bases and J 1 base, with 9 bases left between them. The CDR3 is 14 amino acids. Germline CDR1 is MNHEY and CDR2 is SVGAGI. The CDR3 DNA reads TGTGCCAGCAGTCCTCGGGACAGCAATCAGCCCCAGCATTTT. As protein: CASSPRDSNQPQHF.

The chain uses TRBV9 and TRBJ2-1; 12 nucleotides agree with TRBD2. With 3 bases clipped from V and 4 bases from J, the junction kept 11 bases outside the gene matches. This CDR3 has 18 residues. The germline V gene has CDR1 SGDLS and CDR2 YYNGEE. The CDR3, as DNA: TGTGCCAGCAGCGGCCCGGGACTAGCGGGCCTTGCTTACAATGAGCAGTTCTTC. Its protein is CASSGPGLAGLAYNEQFF.